This passage covers 18 T cell receptor beta chains from one sample sequenced in a study of cytomegalovirus exposure and HLA in healthy donors. Primers: 60 Vbeta forward and 13 Jbeta reverse. The repertoire was sequenced with immunoSEQ multiplex PCR; TCRdb's copy has only in-frame clones and lacks some. The sample carries fewer than 110,000 clones, more than 70% recorded once. The sequenced sample consisted of PBMCs. The receptors derive from a man under 40 in good health and CMV-seronegative.

The V and J genes are TRBV7-3 and TRBJ1-1; D is possibly TRBD1 (5 bases). CDR3 length: 14 amino acids. Trimming took off 3 bases at V and 0 bases at J, with 8 bases between the two ends. The germline gives CDR1 SGHTA, CDR2 FQGTGA. The DNA of the CDR3 is TGTGCCAGCAGCTTGGGGGGTATGAACACTGAAGCTTTCTTT. Translation: CASSLGGMNTEAFF. Variable domain in full (rest from reference TRBV7-3 and TRBJ1-1): GAGVSQTPSNKVTEKGKYVELRCDPISGHTALYWYRQSLGQGPEFLIYFQGTGAADDSGLPNDRFFAVRPEGSVSTLKIQRTERGDSAVYLCASSLGGMNTEAFFGQGTRLTVV.

V is TRBV29-1 and J is TRBJ1-3, with 10 positions matching TRBD1. The V segment lost 6 bases and the J segment 6 bases; nucleotides outside the gene matches: 5. Germline V gene sequence: CDR1 SQVTM, CDR2 ANQGSEA. The CDR3 is 13 amino acids. CDR3 protein: CSVRQGAENTIYF. Here the CDR3 DNA reads TGCAGCGTGAGACAGGGGGCCGAAAACACCATATATTTT.

The chain uses TRBV19 and TRBJ1-2; D ambiguous. Trimming pared 1 base from V and 6 bases from J, leaving 12 bases between. The CDR3 has 14 amino acids. The germline gives CDR1 LNHDA, CDR2 SQIVND (reference sequence). CDR3 DNA: TGTGCCAGTAGTATAGTTGCCGGAGATCATGGCTACACCTTC. Encoded protein: CASSIVAGDHGYTF.

The CDR3 region is CASSLGGGEQYF. Written as DNA, the CDR3 is TGTGCCAGCAGCTTGGGGGGGGGCGAGCAGTACTTC. The chain has TRBV11-3 and TRBJ2-7; 7 bases align to TRBD2. V lost 3 bases, J lost 6 bases, and 2 bases stayed unmatched. The CDR3 sequence is 12 residues long. Germline V gene sequence: CDR1 SGHNT, CDR2 YENEEA.

The chain joins TRBV10-3 to TRBJ2-5; D might be TRBD1 (5 bases). Germline V lookup: CDR1 ENHRY, CDR2 SYGVKD. The V end was cut by 1 base, the J end by 2 bases, with 11 bases between. This CDR3 is 15 amino acids long. For the CDR3, the DNA is TGTGCCATCAGTGAGTTTTCTCAGGGACAAGAGACCCAGTACTTC. Residues: CAISEFSQGQETQYF.

V is TRBV6-6 and J is TRBJ1-6, with D unclear. The germline V gene has CDR1 MNHNY and CDR2 SVGAGI (reference sequence). The CDR3 has 14 amino acids. Trimming took 2 bases from V and 2 from J, leaving 4 bases between them. The CDR3 protein is CASSYSPYNSPLHF. CDR3 DNA sequence: TGTGCCAGCAGTTACAGCCCCTATAATTCACCCCTCCACTTT.

The gene calls are TRBV15 and TRBJ2-5, with 9 bases fitting TRBD2. V was pared by 1 base and J by 5 bases, with 5 bases of the junction left unmatched. The CDR3 totals 15 residues. The germline V gene encodes CDR1 LNHNV and CDR2 YYDKDF (reference sequence). CDR3 sequence (DNA): TGTGCCACCAGCAGAGGTGGCGGGGGGGCCGAGACCCAGTACTTC. Translation gives CATSRGGGGAETQYF.

The chain is built from TRBV5-1 and TRBJ1-2; perhaps TRBD1 as D (6 bases). Trimming stripped 4 bases from V and 0 bases from J, with 10 bases between. The CDR3 totals 14 residues. Germline V gene data show CDR1 as SGHRS and CDR2 as YFSETQ. This CDR3 is CASSPGEANYGYTF. The DNA for the CDR3 is TGCGCCAGCAGCCCAGGGGAAGCTAACTATGGCTACACCTTC.

The chain is built from TRBV4-2 and TRBJ2-2, with 14 positions matching TRBD2. The trim removed 0 bases at V and 7 bases at J, leaving 4 bases unmatched. The CDR3 totals 17 residues. From germline, CDR1 is LGHNA and CDR2 YNFKEQ. DNA for the CDR3: TGTGCCAGCAGCCAAGATCGACTAGCGGGGGGGCGCGGGGAGCTGTTTTTT. Protein sequence: CASSQDRLAGGRGELFF.

The J gene is TRBJ2-1, the V gene TRBV6-1, with 12 bases lining up with TRBD2. Trimming cost V 3 bases and J 9 bases; bases outside gene matches: 9. CDR1 is MNHNS and CDR2 is SASEGT in the germline V gene. The length of the CDR3 is 16 residues. Written as DNA, the CDR3 is TGTGCCAGCAGTGACCTTCTAGCGGGGGGGCCGGGTGAGCAGTTCTTC. This encodes CASSDLLAGGPGEQFF.

The chain carries TRBV27 and TRBJ1-4, with a possible D match to TRBD1 (6 bases). CDR3 length equals 15 residues. Deletions cut 10 bases from V and 0 bases from J, with 15 bases between. CDR1 is MNHEY and CDR2 is SMNVEV in the germline V gene (reference sequence). The CDR3: CAKGGGDATNEKLFF. The CDR3 nucleotides are TGTGCCAAGGGGGGAGGGGATGCAACTAATGAAAAACTGTTTTTT. Using reference TRBV27 and TRBJ1-4 for the parts outside the CDR3, the full variable domain is EAQVTQNPRYLITVTGKKLTVTCSQNMNHEYMSWYRQDPGLGLRQIYYSMNVEVTDKGDVPEGYKVSRKEKRNFPLILESPSPNQTSLYFCAKGGGDATNEKLFFGSGTQLSVL.

The chain employs TRBV7-9 and TRBJ1-5, with a weak D call TRBD1 (6 bases). V was pared by 5 bases and J by 2 bases, with 13 bases between. This CDR3 has 15 amino acids. Germline V lookup: CDR1 SEHNR, CDR2 FQNEAQ (reference sequence). As DNA, the CDR3 is TGTGCCAGCAGCCCCAGGGGAGACGGCAATCAGCCCCAGCATTTT. Protein: CASSPRGDGNQPQHF.

The CDR3, as DNA: TGTGCCAGCAGTGGGATTAGGGGCCCCAATCAGCCCCAGCATTTT. Its protein is CASSGIRGPNQPQHF. V usage is TRBV6-1 and J usage is TRBJ1-5; possible D gene TRBD1, 5 bases. CDR1 is MNHNS, CDR2 SASEGT, per germline. V was cut by 4 bases and J by 3 bases, with 13 bases left in between. The CDR3 covers 15 residues.

This clone was found a few times. V usage is TRBV6-5 and J usage is TRBJ1-2; D is perhaps TRBD1 (6 bases). From germline, CDR1 is MNHEY and CDR2 SVGAGI. The CDR3 consists of 13 residues. V was clipped by 5 bases and J by 4 bases, with 11 bases between them. CDR3 bases: TGTGCCAGCAGTAAGGACAGCGCCTATGGCTACACCTTC. Residues: CASSKDSAYGYTF.

The chain couples TRBV28 to TRBJ2-7; D may be TRBD1 (6 bases). V lost 6 bases, J lost 6 bases, and 12 bases lay in between. In germline, CDR1 is MDHEN, CDR2 SYDVKM. The CDR3 covers 12 residues. The CDR3 region is CASSRQVSEQYF. CDR3 DNA: TGTGCCAGCAGCCGACAGGTGTCCGAGCAGTACTTC.

J is TRBJ2-2 and V is TRBV7-3; D is possibly TRBD1 (6 bases). V shed 2 bases and J shed 5 bases, with 12 bases lying between them. The CDR3 spans 15 residues. Per the germline V gene, CDR1 is SGHTA and CDR2 is FQGTGA. CDR3 in DNA: TGTGCCAGCAGCTTAGGGGGCCGAAGGACCGGGGAGCTGTTTTTT. Translating it yields CASSLGGRRTGELFF.

This clone was seen a single time. V is TRBV10-3 and J is TRBJ2-5, with a weak D call TRBD2 (7 bases). This CDR3 contains 16 residues. With 0 bases removed from V and 5 bases from J, the gap between germline ends came to 16 bases. The V gene's germline CDR1 is ENHRY and CDR2 SYGVKD. The CDR3 region is CAISESRGGVTETQYF. DNA for the CDR3: TGTGCCATCAGTGAGTCTAGGGGGGGAGTCACGGAGACCCAGTACTTC.

The CDR3 region is CASSYSGTSGFYEQYF. CDR3 bases: TGTGCCAGCAGTTACTCCGGGACTAGCGGATTCTACGAGCAGTACTTC. V usage is TRBV6-5 and J usage is TRBJ2-5, with 11 bases that match TRBD2. The J call may be mistaken, given a closer DNA end match to TRBJ2-7. CDR1 is MNHEY and CDR2 is SVGAGI in the germline V gene. The CDR3 is made up of 16 amino acids.